Below are 21 T cell receptor beta chains sequenced from a single sample in a study of blood T cell repertoires in COVID-19. TCRdb's table, derived via immunoSEQ multiplex PCR, lists solely in-frame clones and lacks some. The data contain about 330,000 clones, more than 85% of them singletons. The material sequenced was PBMCs or T cells enriched from blood (not recorded which). These receptors originate from a woman aged 25-40 years who had recovered from COVID-19.

The V and J genes are TRBV19 and TRBJ1-1, with 10 bases aligning to TRBD1. This CDR3 is built from 18 residues. Germline values: CDR1 LNHDA, CDR2 SQIVND (reference sequence). V lost 8 bases, J lost 4 bases, and 19 bases stayed unmatched. For the CDR3, the DNA is TGTGCCAGTGGCCCCGGGACAGGGGCTACCCGTGGTGGCACTGAAGCTTTCTTT. Encoded protein: CASGPGTGATRGGTEAFF.

V is TRBV19 and J is TRBJ1-2, with D possibly TRBD1 on 5 matching bases. Germline CDR1 and CDR2: LNHDA and SQIVND (reference sequence). V gave up 5 bases and J gave up 0 bases, with 10 bases separating them. The CDR3 runs 14 residues. DNA for the CDR3: TGTGCCAGTAGTTTGGAGACAGCTAACTATGGCTACACCTTC. This gives the protein CASSLETANYGYTF.

This clone was recorded a few times. This sequence joins TRBV7-2 and TRBJ1-1; D ambiguous. Per germline, CDR1 SGHTA and CDR2 FQGNSA. This CDR3 is 12 amino acids long. Trimming took off 2 bases at V and 10 bases at J, with 11 bases between the two ends. For the CDR3, the DNA is TGTGCCAGCAGCTTACGGACGGGGTCAGCTTTCTTT. Protein: CASSLRTGSAFF.

The rearrangement uses TRBV28 and TRBJ2-1; 9 bases are shared with TRBD2. This CDR3 contains 15 residues. Germline loops: CDR1 MDHEN, CDR2 SYDVKM. The junction had 7 bases not matched to a gene; V was cut back by 7 bases and J by 3 bases. CDR3 in amino acids: CASNLRAGGYNEQFF. CDR3 nucleotides: TGTGCCAGCAACCTGAGAGCGGGGGGCTACAATGAGCAGTTCTTC.

The sample holds one count of this clone. This CDR3 is CTSSQTWGPEQFF. The CDR3 DNA sequence: TGCACCAGCAGCCAGACGTGGGGGCCTGAGCAGTTCTTC. The J gene is TRBJ2-1, the V gene TRBV1; the table names TRBD1, a call not compared with the DNA. TRBV1 is described as a pseudogene. This CDR3 region has 13 residues.

The rearrangement links TRBV6-6 to TRBJ1-5; D is perhaps TRBD1 (5 bases). The ends were cut back, 7 bases at V and 6 bases at J, with 13 bases in the middle. The CDR3 runs to 13 residues. The germline V gene encodes CDR1 MNHNY and CDR2 SVGAGI (reference sequence). CDR3 DNA: TGTGCCAGCACAACGGGTAGGGGTCAGCCCCAGCATTTT. Its protein product is CASTTGRGQPQHF.

This clone was seen more than once but under ten times. The chain couples TRBV5-8 to TRBJ1-2, with a possible D match to TRBD1 (5 bases). The length of the CDR3 is 13 residues. Germline CDR1 reads SGHTS; CDR2 reads YDEGEE. Trimming pared 2 bases from V and 4 bases from J, leaving 9 bases between. The CDR3 DNA follows: TGTGCCAGCAGCTTCGGACAATCCTATGGCTACACCTTC. Amino acids: CASSFGQSYGYTF.

V is TRBV11-2 and J is TRBJ1-1, with a tentative D call TRBD1 (5 bases). The CDR3 has 13 residues. CDR1 is SGHAT, CDR2 FQNNGV, per germline. V shed 2 bases and J shed 5 bases, with 9 bases lying between them. CDR3 in amino acids: CASSLTAGTEAFF. CDR3 sequence (DNA): TGTGCCAGCAGCTTAACGGCAGGGACTGAAGCTTTCTTT.

The V gene is TRBV2, the J gene TRBJ1-2, with 9 bases matching TRBD1. The junction had 5 bases not matched to a gene; V was cut back by 5 bases and J by 7 bases. Germline V lookup: CDR1 SNHLY, CDR2 FYNNEI. This CDR3 contains 13 residues. As DNA, the CDR3 is TGTGCCAGCAGTAACAGGGGGCTGGGTGGCTACACCTTC. Translating gives CASSNRGLGGYTF.

In DNA form, the CDR3 reads TGTGCCAGCAGTTACCTGAAGCCTGGTAGCAATCAGCCCCAGCATTTT. It codes for CASSYLKPGSNQPQHF. The chain links TRBV6-6 to TRBJ1-5, with D unresolved. This CDR3 is built from 16 residues. CDR1 and CDR2 (germline): MNHNY, SVGAGI (reference sequence). V lost 2 bases, J lost 0 bases, and 11 bases lay in between.

About this clone itself: At one boundary the junction diverges from the germline segment, which might be a read error. V gene TRBV19 combines with J gene TRBJ1-2, with TRBD1 matching over 8 bases. CDR3 length equals 14 residues. Germline CDR1 reads LNHDA; CDR2 reads SQIVND (reference sequence). CDR3 coding DNA: TGTGCCGGTAGGACAGGGTCTCCTAGATATGGCTACACCTTC. Translation: CAGRTGSPRYGYTF. Combining the CDR3 with reference TRBV19 and TRBJ1-2 gives the whole variable domain DGGITQSPKYLFRKEGQNVTLSCEQNLNHDAMYWYRQDPGQGLRLIYYSQIVNDFQKGDIAEGYSVSREKKESFPLTVTSAQKNPTAFYLCAGRTGSPRYGYTFGSGTRLTVV.

V is TRBV27 and J is TRBJ1-4; D remains unclear. V lost 4 bases to trimming and J lost 0 bases, with 6 bases between them. The CDR3 sequence is 14 residues long. Germline lookup yields CDR1 MNHEY and CDR2 SMNVEV (reference sequence). The CDR3 is CASSSPATNEKLFF. In DNA form, the CDR3 reads TGTGCCAGCAGTTCCCCAGCAACTAATGAAAAACTGTTTTTT. The variable domain in full, completed from reference TRBV27 and TRBJ1-4, reads EAQVTQNPRYLITVTGKKLTVTCSQNMNHEYMSWYRQDPGLGLRQIYYSMNVEVTDKGDVPEGYKVSRKEKRNFPLILESPSPNQTSLYFCASSSPATNEKLFFGSGTQLSVL.

This chain connects TRBV6-6 to TRBJ2-5; TRBD1 might be the D (5 bases). Germline V lookup: CDR1 MNHNY, CDR2 SVGAGI (reference sequence). The CDR3 length is 15 residues. The V and J ends lost 5 bases and 1 base respectively, with 14 bases between them. The chain's CDR3 is CASSHKQTAQETQYF. CDR3 DNA: TGTGCCAGCAGTCATAAACAGACAGCCCAAGAGACCCAGTACTTC.

The chain has TRBV7-2 and TRBJ2-5; tentative D call: TRBD2 (6 bases). CDR3 size: 15 residues. Germline loops: CDR1 SGHTA, CDR2 FQGNSA. The V end was cut by 5 bases, the J end by 5 bases, with 18 bases between. The CDR3 DNA is TGTGCCAGCAGCCTTACCGGGCCCGGGACTGAGACCCAGTACTTC. Residues: CASSLTGPGTETQYF.

This clone came up a few times. The chain recombines TRBV6-6 with TRBJ2-3, with D maybe TRBD1 (8 bases). Germline V gene sequence: CDR1 MNHNY, CDR2 SVGAGI (reference sequence). V was clipped by 6 bases and J by 5 bases, with 21 bases between them. This CDR3 spans 16 amino acids. This CDR3 reads CASRSGRAGGKDTQYF. CDR3 DNA: TGTGCCAGCAGGTCGGGGAGGGCAGGGGGCAAAGATACGCAGTATTTT.

V gene TRBV6-5 combines with J gene TRBJ1-2; 7 nucleotides line up with TRBD1. The CDR3 consists of 14 residues. Losses at the gene ends were 6 bases for V and 4 bases for J; bases not matched to a gene: 8. CDR1 and CDR2 from the germline V gene are MNHEY and SVGAGI. CDR3 sequence: CASSPDRLIYGYTF. DNA for the CDR3: TGTGCCAGCAGCCCGGACAGGTTGATCTATGGCTACACCTTC.

The chain is built from TRBV11-1 and TRBJ1-1; possibly TRBD1 for D (5 bases). The V end lost 3 bases, the J end lost 2 bases, and 7 bases lay between the germline ends. The germline V gene has CDR1 SGHAT and CDR2 FQDESV (reference sequence). This CDR3 comprises 13 residues. The CDR3: CASSFDRNTEAFF. For the CDR3, the DNA is TGTGCCAGCAGCTTTGACAGAAACACTGAAGCTTTCTTT.

CDR3 nucleotides: TGTGCCAGCTCACCTTTTGAATGGACATCGCTTTTCCGTGTGGGCCTCCACTTT. Translated, it gives CASSPFEWTSLFRVGLHF. This chain connects TRBV18 to TRBJ1-6, with TRBD1 as a possible D gene (5 bases). The CDR3 sequence is 18 residues long. The V and J ends lost 3 bases and 15 bases respectively, with 30 bases between them. CDR1 is KGHSH, CDR2 LQKENI, per germline.

The CDR3 region is CATSRDPPGWASSSTDTQYF. The CDR3 DNA sequence: TGTGCCACCAGCAGAGATCCTCCGGGGTGGGCTAGCAGTAGCACAGATACGCAGTATTTT. This chain connects TRBV15 to TRBJ2-3, with a weak D call TRBD2 (5 bases). With 0 bases removed from V and 0 bases from J, the gap between germline ends came to 22 bases. Germline CDR1 and CDR2: LNHNV and YYDKDF (reference sequence). The CDR3 is 20 residues long.

V gene TRBV27 combines with J gene TRBJ1-2; D perhaps matches TRBD1 (5 bases). Trimming cost V 2 bases and J 4 bases, with 11 bases left between them. The CDR3 covers 14 residues. In germline, CDR1 is MNHEY, CDR2 SMNVEV (reference sequence). CDR3 loop: CASSLRQGLYGYTF. DNA of the CDR3: TGTGCCAGCAGTTTACGGCAGGGACTCTATGGCTACACCTTC.

The chain recombines TRBV28 with TRBJ2-7; TRBD2 is a possible D gene (6 bases). The germline V and J ends were trimmed by 6 bases and 1 base, with 16 bases remaining between them. Per germline, CDR1 MDHEN and CDR2 SYDVKM. The CDR3 runs to 15 residues. The CDR3 is CASSPVAVVSYEQYF. The CDR3 region has the DNA TGTGCCAGCAGCCCTGTAGCGGTTGTATCCTACGAGCAGTACTTC.